This T cell receptor (beta chain) is from a study of OX40 agonist ivuxolimab in advanced cancers. The CDR3 is 15 residues long. The ends lost 10 bases at V and 4 bases at J; junction bases unmatched: 12. From germline, CDR1 is KGHSH and CDR2 LQKENI. Using immunoSEQ multiplex PCR, the repertoire was profiled, and TCRdb retains in-frame clones only, with some absent. The data contain about 31,000 clones, more than 75% of them seen just once; the ten biggest clones take up roughly 22%. The material was CD4+ or CD8+ T cells sorted from blood, obtained in a trial of the OX40 agonist ivuxolimab. The TCR comes from an adult with an advanced solid tumor such as melanoma, head and neck, liver or kidney cancer. The V call is TRBV18, the J call TRBJ2-2; TRBD1 matches at 7 bases. The CDR3 here is CATSAVGQSTGELFF. The CDR3 DNA follows: TGTGCCACCTCGGCTGTGGGACAGAGCACCGGGGAGCTGTTTTTT.